This T cell receptor beta chain was recovered during a study of cytomegalovirus exposure and HLA in healthy donors. Germline V gene sequence: CDR1 PRHDT, CDR2 FYEKMQ (reference sequence). V lost 5 bases and J lost 2, with 7 bases in between. The CDR3 sequence is 12 residues long. In regard to this clone: The antigen remains undetermined.

Primers included in the PCR were 60 Vbeta and 13 Jbeta primers. Here immunoSEQ multiplex PCR was the method, and the copy in TCRdb shows in-frame clones only, minus some. The sample shows tens of thousands of clones, around 73% of them seen only once. Findings and caveats of the study: Researchers counted roughly 150 TCR beta chains as cytomegalovirus-associated.

The sequenced sample consisted of PBMCs. The receptor was derived from a man in his fifties or sixties in good health and CMV-seronegative. The rearrangement joins TRBV13 to TRBJ2-7; unclear D gene. For the CDR3, the DNA is TGTGCCAGCAGCCGCAGAACCTACGAGCAGTACTTC. It specifies CASSRRTYEQYF.